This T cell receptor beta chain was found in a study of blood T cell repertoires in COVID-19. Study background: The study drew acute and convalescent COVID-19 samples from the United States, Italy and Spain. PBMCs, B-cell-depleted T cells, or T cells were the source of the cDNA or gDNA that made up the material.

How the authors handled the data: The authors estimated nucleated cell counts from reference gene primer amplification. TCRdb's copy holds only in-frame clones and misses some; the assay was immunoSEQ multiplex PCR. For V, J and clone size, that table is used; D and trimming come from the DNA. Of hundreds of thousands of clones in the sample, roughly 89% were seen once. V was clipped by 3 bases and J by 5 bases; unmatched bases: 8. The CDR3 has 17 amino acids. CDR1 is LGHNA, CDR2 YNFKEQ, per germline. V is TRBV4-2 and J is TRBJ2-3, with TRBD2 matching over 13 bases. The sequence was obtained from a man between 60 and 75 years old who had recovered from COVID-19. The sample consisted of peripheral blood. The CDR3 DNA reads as TGTGCCAGCAGCCAGGAGACTAGCGGGGGGTGGGGAGATACGCAGTATTTT. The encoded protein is CASSQETSGGWGDTQYF.